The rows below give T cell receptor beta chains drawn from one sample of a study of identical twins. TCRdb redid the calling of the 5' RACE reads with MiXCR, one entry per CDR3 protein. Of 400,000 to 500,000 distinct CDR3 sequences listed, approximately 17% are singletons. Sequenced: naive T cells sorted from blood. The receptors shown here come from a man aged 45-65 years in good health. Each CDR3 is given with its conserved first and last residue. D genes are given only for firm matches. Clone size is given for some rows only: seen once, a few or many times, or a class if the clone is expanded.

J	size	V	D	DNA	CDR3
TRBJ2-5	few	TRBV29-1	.	TGCAGCGTTGAAGATCGTGGGACGCCGCAAGAGACCCAGTACTTC	CSVEDRGTPQETQYF
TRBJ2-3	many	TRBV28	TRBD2	TGTGCCAGCAGCTCGGGGCGGGGAGCGGGAGGGGCAGATACGCAGTATTTT	CASSSGRGAGGADTQYF
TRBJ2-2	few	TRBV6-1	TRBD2	TGTGCCAGCATGGTCTTCCCTAGCGGGGGCACCGGGGAGCTGTTTTTT	CASMVFPSGGTGELFF
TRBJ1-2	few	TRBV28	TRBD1	TGTGCCAGCAGTTTCCCACTTGGACAGGGCAATGGCTACACCTTC	CASSFPLGQGNGYTF
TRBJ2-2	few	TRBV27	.	TGTGCCAGCAGTTTATCGATTAACACCGGGGAGCTGTTTTTT	CASSLSINTGELFF
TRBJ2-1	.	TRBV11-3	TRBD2	TGTGCCAGCAGTTCTAGGGGCGGGAGTGTTGATGAGCAGTTCTTC	CASSSRGGSVDEQFF
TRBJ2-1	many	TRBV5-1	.	TGCGCCAGCAGCGTGGTAGGAGGGGGCGCCCACAATGAGCAGTTCTTC	CASSVVGGGAHNEQFF
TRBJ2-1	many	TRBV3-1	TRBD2	TGTGCCAGCAGCCAAGACCGGACTAGCAGACGGGGCAATGAGCAGTTCTTC	CASSQDRTSRRGNEQFF
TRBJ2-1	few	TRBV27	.	TGTGCCAGCAGCCTGACGGGGGCCCAGAGGGAGCAGTTCTTC	CASSLTGAQREQFF
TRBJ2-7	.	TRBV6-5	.	TGTGCCAGCAGTTCGTCGACGGCCCCCTACGAGCAGTACTTC	CASSSSTAPYEQYF
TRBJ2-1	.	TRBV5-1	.	TGCGCCAGCAGCTTGGTTGTGACCAGGGCGGGACCCTACAATGAGCAGTTCTTC	CASSLVVTRAGPYNEQFF
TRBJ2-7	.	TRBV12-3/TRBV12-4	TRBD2	TGTGCCAGCAGTTTTAGGGCGGGAGTCAAAGAGCAGTACTTC	CASSFRAGVKEQYF
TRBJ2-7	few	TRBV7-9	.	TGTGCCAGCAGCTTAGTTAACAGTGTTCCCTACGAGCAGTACTTC	CASSLVNSVPYEQYF
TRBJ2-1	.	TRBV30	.	TGTGCCTGGAGTCAGGACTTAAGCTCCTACAATGAGCAGTTCTTC	CAWSQDLSSYNEQFF
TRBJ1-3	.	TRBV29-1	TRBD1	TGCAGCGTGCGGACAGGGCTTGGAGGCACCATATATTTT	CSVRTGLGGTIYF
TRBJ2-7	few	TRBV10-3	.	TGTGCCATCACCGGGTCGACCGACTACGAGCAGTACTTC	CAITGSTDYEQYF
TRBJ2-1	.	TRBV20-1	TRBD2	TGCAGTGCTTCACTAGCGGGAGGGGGCAATGAGCAGTTCTTC	CSASLAGGGNEQFF
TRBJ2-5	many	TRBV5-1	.	TGCGCCAGCAGCTCTGCTGAACACCAAGAGACCCAGTACTTC	CASSSAEHQETQYF
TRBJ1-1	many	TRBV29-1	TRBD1	TGCGGAAGCACAGGGGACACTGAAGCTTTCTTT	CGSTGDTEAFF
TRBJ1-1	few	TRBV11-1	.	TGTGCCAGCGCGCCAAAGAGGGTACACTCTGAAGCTTTCTTT	CASAPKRVHSEAFF
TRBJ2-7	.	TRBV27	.	TGTGCCAGCAGTTACTTCCCGGGACAAGACTACGAGCAGTACTTC	CASSYFPGQDYEQYF
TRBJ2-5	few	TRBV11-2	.	TGTGCCAGCAGCTTACGGGTCCAAGAGACCCAGTACTTC	CASSLRVQETQYF
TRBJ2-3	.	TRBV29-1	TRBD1	TGCAGCCTAGGACAGGGGGCTAAAGATACGCAGTATTTT	CSLGQGAKDTQYF
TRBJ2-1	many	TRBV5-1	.	TGCGCCAGCAACATGCAAAGCTCCTACAATGAGCAGTTCTTC	CASNMQSSYNEQFF
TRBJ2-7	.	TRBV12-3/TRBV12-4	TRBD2	TGTGCCAGCAGTCTTAGCGGGAGTAGGCCCTACGAGCAGTACTTC	CASSLSGSRPYEQYF
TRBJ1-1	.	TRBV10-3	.	TGTGCCATCAGTGAGTCGACGGGGGCTGAAGCTTTCTTT	CAISESTGAEAFF
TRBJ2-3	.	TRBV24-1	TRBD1	TGTGCCACCAGTGACGCGAGGGGTCGGACAGGGGGTATGAATACGCAGTATTTT	CATSDARGRTGGMNTQYF
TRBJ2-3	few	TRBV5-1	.	TGCGCCAGCAGCTGGGTGCCTAGCGTCGCAGATACGCAGTATTTT	CASSWVPSVADTQYF
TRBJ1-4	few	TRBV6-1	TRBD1	TGTGCCAGCAGGGACAGGGGCATTGATAATGAAAAACTGTTTTTT	CASRDRGIDNEKLFF
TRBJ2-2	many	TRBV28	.	TGTGCCAGCATTCGGCAGACGAACACCGGGGAGCTGTTTTTT	CASIRQTNTGELFF
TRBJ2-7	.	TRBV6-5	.	TGTGCCAGCAGTTACGGCGGACGTACCTACGAGCAGTACTTC	CASSYGGRTYEQYF
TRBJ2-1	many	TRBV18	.	TGTGCCAGCTCACCGGGGTTGGTATACAATGAGCAGTTCTTC	CASSPGLVYNEQFF
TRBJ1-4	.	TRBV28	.	TGTGCCAGCAGTTTATCCGGGACGGCTAATGAAAAACTGTTTTTT	CASSLSGTANEKLFF
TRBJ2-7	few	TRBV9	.	TGTGCCAGCAGCGTAGCGTCGGGAAGGGCGGACGAGCAGTACTTC	CASSVASGRADEQYF
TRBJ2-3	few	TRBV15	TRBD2	TGTGCCACCAGCAAGGGACTACCAGATACGCAGTATTTT	CATSKGLPDTQYF
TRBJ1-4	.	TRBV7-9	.	TGTGCCAGCATCCCGTGGGGGGATGAAAAACTGTTTTTT	CASIPWGDEKLFF
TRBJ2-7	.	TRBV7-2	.	TGTGCCAGCAGCCAAAGGGGGGGCCTGGTCTACGAGCAGTACTTC	CASSQRGGLVYEQYF
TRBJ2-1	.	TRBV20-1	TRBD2	TGCAGTGCTAGGACTAGCGGGGGGGTTGTGAATGAGCAGTTCTTC	CSARTSGGVVNEQFF
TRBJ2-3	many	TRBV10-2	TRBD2	TGCGCCAGCGCCGAGGGGACTAATACAGATACGCAGTATTTT	CASAEGTNTDTQYF
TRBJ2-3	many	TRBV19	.	TGTGCCACCGCAAGCTCGGGGCATATAGCAGATACGCAGTATTTT	CATASSGHIADTQYF
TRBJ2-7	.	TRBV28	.	TGTGCCAGCAGTATCCTACCTACGGGTCTAGAAGAGCAGTACTTC	CASSILPTGLEEQYF
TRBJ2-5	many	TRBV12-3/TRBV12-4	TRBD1	TGTGCCAGCAGTGTCCGGGACAGGGGGAGCCAAGAGACCCAGTACTTC	CASSVRDRGSQETQYF
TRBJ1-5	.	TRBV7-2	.	TGTGCCAGCAGCTTAGCTTTCGGGGATAGCAATCAGCCCCAGCATTTT	CASSLAFGDSNQPQHF
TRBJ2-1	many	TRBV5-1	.	TGTGCCAGCAGCTTAGCGACTAGTTACAATGAGCAGTTCTTC	CASSLATSYNEQFF